The 25 T cell receptor beta chains given below trace back to one sample, sequenced in a study of vaccination and CD4 T cells after COVID-19. Specified treatment: roughly 10-day PBMC culture with coronavirus spike peptide pools or control peptides (ViraFEST assay). With the Oncomine TCR Beta short-read assay, DNA from cultured CD4+ T cells was sequenced. A single record per CDR3 protein comes from TCRdb applying MiXCR to the PCR reads. The sample has over 14,000 distinct CDR3 sequences, approximately 53% seen once. The antigens for these receptors are not known. The sequenced sample consisted of CD4+ T cells from blood, cultured in vitro. The receptors come from a human donor who had recovered from COVID-19.

CDR3 protein: CASSTSTSGANVLTF. The CDR3 nucleotides read TGTGCCAGTAGTACAAGCACCTCTGGGGCCAACGTCCTGACTTTC. This rearrangement joins TRBV19 to TRBJ2-6; D gene unclear. Trimming left V 4 bases short and J 0 bases short, with 7 bases between. There are 15 residues in the CDR3. Looked up from germline, CDR1 is LNHDA and CDR2 is SQIVND (reference sequence).

The chain joins TRBV27 to TRBJ1-5; 9 bases agree with TRBD1. CDR1 is MNHEY, CDR2 SMNVEV, per germline (reference sequence). The CDR3 runs 15 residues. J was trimmed by 2 bases and V by 8 bases; bases with no gene match: 7. CDR3 in DNA: TGTGCCAGCTCGGACAGGGGAGTTGGCAATCAGCCCCAGCATTTT. Translating it yields CASSDRGVGNQPQHF.

This chain connects TRBV6-2 or TRBV6-3 to TRBJ2-7; TRBD2 matches 7 bases. Germline CDR1 reads MNHEY; CDR2 reads SVGEGT. The J segment lost 5 bases and the V segment lost 2 bases, leaving 9 bases of the junction unmatched. There are 15 residues in the CDR3. Here the CDR3 reads CASSYEYRTSHEQYF. CDR3 coding DNA: TGTGCCAGCAGTTACGAGTACAGGACTAGTCACGAGCAGTACTTC.

The chain uses TRBV7-2 and TRBJ1-3; D unclear. The CDR3 extends over 14 amino acids. Per germline, CDR1 SGHTA and CDR2 FQGNSA. V shed 0 bases and J shed 2 bases, with 5 bases lying between them. The CDR3 sequence: CASSLAVAGNTIYF. CDR3 bases: TGTGCCAGCAGCTTAGCAGTAGCTGGAAACACCATATATTTT.

This clonotype occurred a few times. The rearrangement joins TRBV24-1 to TRBJ2-3; D unresolved. Germline V gene data show CDR1 as KGHDR and CDR2 as SFDVKD. This CDR3 has 13 amino acids. Trimming took 1 base from V and 4 from J, leaving 5 bases between them. The CDR3 protein is CATSDFLSDTQYF. The DNA for the CDR3 is TGTGCCACCAGTGATTTTTTATCAGATACGCAGTATTTT.

As to this clonotype: The junction shows a germline mismatch at one end, possibly a read error. The chain links TRBV12-3 or TRBV12-4 to TRBJ1-6, with D hard to call. This CDR3 has 12 residues. CDR3 amino acids: CASSLATSPLHF. CDR3 bases: TGTGCCAGCAGTCTAGCGACTTCACCCCTCCACTTT.

This clonotype is categorized as medium-sized. This sequence joins TRBV24-1 and TRBJ2-1, with 10 bases that match TRBD2. The germline CDR1 and CDR2 sequences are KGHDR and SFDVKD. The CDR3 totals 17 residues. V gave up 3 bases and J gave up 0 bases; unmatched junction bases: 4. The CDR3 DNA is TGTGCCACCAGTGATCACGGGACTAGCGACTCCTACAATGAGCAGTTCTTC. This encodes CATSDHGTSDSYNEQFF.

The chain uses TRBV25-1 and TRBJ1-2; 7 bases match TRBD1. The germline V gene encodes CDR1 MGHDK and CDR2 SYGVNS. J lost 5 bases, V lost 3 bases, and 9 bases had no gene match. The CDR3 covers 15 residues. CDR3 in amino acids: CASSDQGEAGYGYTF. CDR3 bases: TGTGCCAGCAGTGATCAGGGGGAGGCCGGATATGGCTACACCTTC.

This clonotype was observed once. This rearrangement joins TRBV28 to TRBJ1-4; 9 bases agree with TRBD1. CDR3 length: 15 amino acids. Germline assignment: CDR1 MDHEN and CDR2 SYDVKM. The junction had 7 bases not matched to a gene; V was cut back by 8 bases and J by 3 bases. Written as DNA, the CDR3 is TGTGCCAGCCTGGGACAGGGTGTGCCTAATGAAAAACTGTTTTTT. Protein product: CASLGQGVPNEKLFF.

As DNA, the CDR3 is TGTGCCACCCAGGACTACCCTAGCACAGATACGCAGTATTTT. Amino acids: CATQDYPSTDTQYF. The chain couples TRBV27 to TRBJ2-3; D possibly corresponds to TRBD2 (6 bases). Between the trimmed V and J ends, which lost 10 bases and 0 bases, there was a span of 14 bases. CDR3 length: 14 amino acids. CDR1 is MNHEY, CDR2 SMNVEV, per germline (reference sequence).

This sequence joins TRBV6-2 or TRBV6-3 and TRBJ2-1; 7 bases line up with TRBD2. Germline CDR1 MNHEY, CDR2 SVGEGT. J gave up 6 bases and V 7 bases, and 3 bases lay outside the gene matches. The CDR3 covers 12 residues. The CDR3 DNA follows: TGTGCCAGCAAGCCTAGCGGCAATGAGCAGTTCTTC. Translation: CASKPSGNEQFF.

The gene calls are TRBV30 and TRBJ2-5, with D unresolved. Trimming stripped 3 bases from V and 2 bases from J, with 10 bases between. The germline V gene encodes CDR1 GTSNPN and CDR2 SVGIG (reference sequence). The CDR3 extends over 13 amino acids. The CDR3, as DNA: TGTGCCTGGAGATTTGGATCACAAGAGACCCAGTACTTC. It specifies CAWRFGSQETQYF.

A single count supports this clonotype. The chain has TRBV7-9 and TRBJ1-2; no reliable D call. V shed 2 bases and J shed 0 bases, with 10 bases lying between them. This CDR3 contains 15 residues. Germline V CDR1 and CDR2: SEHNR, FQNEAQ (reference sequence). CDR3 nucleotides: TGTGCCAGCAGCTTACACGGAGCTACTAACTATGGCTACACCTTC. Translation gives CASSLHGATNYGYTF.

The chain employs TRBV6-5 and TRBJ2-3, with 8 bases lining up with TRBD2. This CDR3 has 15 residues. V lost 4 bases, J lost 6 bases, and 9 bases stayed unmatched. CDR1 and CDR2 from the germline V gene are MNHEY and SVGAGI. As DNA, the CDR3 is TGTGCCAGCAGTTTCACTAGCGGCGCATCGGATACGCAGTATTTT. The encoded protein is CASSFTSGASDTQYF.

The V gene is TRBV20-1, the J gene TRBJ1-1; 12 bases line up with TRBD1. There are 14 residues in the CDR3. Trimming at V came to 5 bases and at J to 0 bases, leaving 1 base not matched to a gene. Germline-derived CDR1 and CDR2 are DFQATT and SNEGSKA (reference sequence). CDR3 DNA sequence: TGCAGTGCTGGGGACAGGGGGCTGAACACTGAAGCTTTCTTT. As protein: CSAGDRGLNTEAFF.

CDR3 coding DNA: TGTGCCAGCAGTTTTGCTCTAGCGGGAGAGGCGGAGACCCAGTACTTC. Translating gives CASSFALAGEAETQYF. The V and J genes are TRBV28 and TRBJ2-5; 10 nucleotides align to TRBD2. V gave up 3 bases and J gave up 5 bases; unmatched junction bases: 9. The CDR3 is 16 amino acids. Per germline, CDR1 MDHEN and CDR2 SYDVKM.

V and J are TRBV28 and TRBJ1-5; 7 bases fit TRBD1. The CDR3 is 15 residues long. After removal of 2 bases from V and 7 bases from J, the junction contained 8 bases not matched to a gene. Germline V gives CDR1 MDHEN, CDR2 SYDVKM. The CDR3 spells CASSLGQANWQPQHF. CDR3 sequence (DNA): TGTGCCAGCAGTTTAGGACAGGCTAATTGGCAGCCCCAGCATTTT.

The rearrangement joins TRBV20-1 to TRBJ2-3; D may be TRBD2 (6 bases). V gave up 3 bases and J gave up 2 bases, with 9 bases separating them. Germline-derived CDR1 and CDR2 are DFQATT and SNEGSKA (reference sequence). The CDR3 is made up of 13 amino acids. The CDR3 spells CSASRGTTDTQYF. The CDR3 region has the DNA TGCAGTGCTAGCCGCGGGACCACAGATACGCAGTATTTT.

J is TRBJ2-5 and V is TRBV6-1; D is possibly TRBD2 (5 bases). The V end was cut by 7 bases, the J end by 1 base, with 10 bases between. This CDR3 comprises 13 residues. Germline CDR1 and CDR2: MNHNS and SASEGT. The CDR3 spells CASKGSVQETQYF. In nucleotides, the CDR3 is TGTGCCAGCAAAGGGAGCGTCCAAGAGACCCAGTACTTC.

The V gene is TRBV4-2, the J gene TRBJ2-1; TRBD2 matches at 11 bases. The CDR3 runs to 16 residues. The V gene's germline CDR1 is LGHNA and CDR2 YNFKEQ. V shed 0 bases, J shed 4 bases, and the junction held 2 bases outside the gene matches. The CDR3 nucleotides read TGTGCCAGCAGCCAAGACGGGACTAGCGGTTACAATGAGCAGTTCTTC. As protein: CASSQDGTSGYNEQFF.

The chain is built from TRBV20-1 and TRBJ2-5, with TRBD1 identical over 11 bases. The germline V gene encodes CDR1 DFQATT and CDR2 SNEGSKA (reference sequence). The CDR3 totals 19 residues. V lost 3 bases, J lost 2 bases, and 17 bases stayed unmatched. Here the CDR3 DNA reads TGCAGTGCTAGCCGATACCGGGACAGGGGGTTAGGGTGGCAAGAGACCCAGTACTTC. Its protein is CSASRYRDRGLGWQETQYF.

This sequence joins TRBV6-2 or TRBV6-3 and TRBJ2-1; D remains unclear. V was shortened by 3 bases and J by 3 bases, with 6 bases between the two germline ends. The CDR3 is 13 amino acids. The V gene's germline CDR1 is MNHEY and CDR2 SVGEGT. CDR3 sequence reads: CASSYNYYNEQFF. CDR3 nucleotide sequence: TGTGCCAGCAGTTATAACTACTACAATGAGCAGTTCTTC.

This chain uses TRBV19 with TRBJ2-1, with 7 bases aligning to TRBD1. The CDR3 runs 14 residues. In germline, CDR1 is LNHDA, CDR2 SQIVND (reference sequence). J gave up 4 bases and V 4 bases, and 4 bases lay outside the gene matches. The CDR3 coding sequence is TGTGCCAGTAGTAGAGACAGGGAGTACAATGAGCAGTTCTTC. As protein: CASSRDREYNEQFF.

This chain links TRBV28 with TRBJ1-5, with 7 bases identical to TRBD1. The CDR3 runs 15 residues. Germline values: CDR1 MDHEN, CDR2 SYDVKM. Unmatched junction bases numbered 11, after V lost 6 bases and J lost 6 bases. The chain's CDR3 is CASRTLGQLVQPQHF. CDR3 bases: TGTGCCAGCAGGACATTGGGACAGCTCGTTCAGCCCCAGCATTTT.

By its share, this clonotype is large. The CDR3 DNA sequence: TGCGCCAGCAGCCCGCAACGGCAGTCGAACACCGGGGAGCTGTTTTTT. The encoded protein is CASSPQRQSNTGELFF. The chain is built from TRBV4-3 and TRBJ2-2, with D unresolved. The CDR3 extends over 16 amino acids. Trimming removed 4 bases at V and 0 bases at J, with 12 bases between. Germline lookup yields CDR1 LGHNA and CDR2 YSLEER.